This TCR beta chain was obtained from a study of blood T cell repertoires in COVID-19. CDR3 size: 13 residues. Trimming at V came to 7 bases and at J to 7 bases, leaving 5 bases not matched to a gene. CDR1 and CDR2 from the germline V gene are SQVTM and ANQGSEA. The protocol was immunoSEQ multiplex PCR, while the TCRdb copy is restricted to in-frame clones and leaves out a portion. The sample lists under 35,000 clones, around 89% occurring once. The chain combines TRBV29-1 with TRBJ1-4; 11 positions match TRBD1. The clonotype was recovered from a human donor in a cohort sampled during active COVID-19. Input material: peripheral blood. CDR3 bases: TGCAGCGCCAGCGGGACAGGGGGTGAAAAACTGTTTTTT. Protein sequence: CSASGTGGEKLFF.